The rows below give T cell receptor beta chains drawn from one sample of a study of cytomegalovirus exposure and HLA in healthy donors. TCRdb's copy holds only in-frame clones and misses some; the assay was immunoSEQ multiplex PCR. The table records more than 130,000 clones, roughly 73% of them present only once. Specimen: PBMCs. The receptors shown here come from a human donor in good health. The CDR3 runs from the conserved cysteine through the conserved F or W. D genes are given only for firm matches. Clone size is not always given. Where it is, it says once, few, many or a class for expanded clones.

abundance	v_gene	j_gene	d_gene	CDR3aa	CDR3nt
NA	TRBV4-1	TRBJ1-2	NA	CASSQDDKGNYGYTF	TGCGCCAGCAGCCAAGATGACAAGGGGAACTATGGCTACACCTTC
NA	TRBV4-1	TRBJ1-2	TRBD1	CASSQTQGPVNYGYTF	TGTGCCAGCAGCCAAACACAGGGGCCAGTTAACTATGGCTACACCTTC
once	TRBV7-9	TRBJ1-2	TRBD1	CSSSLQGQGYGYTF	TGTTCCAGCAGCTTACAGGGACAGGGCTATGGCTACACCTTC
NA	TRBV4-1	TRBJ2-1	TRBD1	CASSEAWDSDFIEQFF	TGCGCCAGCAGTGAAGCGTGGGACAGCGACTTTATTGAGCAGTTCTTC
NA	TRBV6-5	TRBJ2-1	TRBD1	CASTQGQLSYNEQFF	TGTGCCAGCACTCAGGGACAGCTCTCCTACAATGAGCAGTTCTTC
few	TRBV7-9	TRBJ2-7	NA	CASSKGNYEQYF	TGTGCCAGCAGCAAGGGGAACTACGAGCAGTACTTC
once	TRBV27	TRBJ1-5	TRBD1	CASSFRPGTGWRGNQPQHF	TGTGCCAGCAGTTTCCGTCCCGGGACAGGCTGGAGGGGCAATCAGCCCCAGCATTTT
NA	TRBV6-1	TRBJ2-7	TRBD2	CASSRSAGSYYEQYF	TGTGCCAGCAGTCGCTCAGCGGGGAGCTACTACGAGCAGTACTTC
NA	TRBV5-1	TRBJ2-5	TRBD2	CASSQSGMGETQYF	TGCGCCAGCAGTCAAAGCGGGATGGGAGAGACCCAGTACTTC
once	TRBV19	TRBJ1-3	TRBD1	CASNPAGTAQSSGNTIYF	TGTGCCAGTAACCCAGCCGGGACAGCGCAGAGCTCTGGAAACACCATATATTTT
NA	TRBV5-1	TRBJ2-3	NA	CASSSPGIGTDTQYF	TGCGCCAGCAGCTCACCAGGGATAGGAACAGATACGCAGTATTTT
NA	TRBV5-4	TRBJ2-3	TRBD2	CASRIAGGSTDTQYF	TGTGCCAGCCGTATAGCGGGGGGGAGCACAGATACGCAGTATTTT
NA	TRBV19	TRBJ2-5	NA	CASSTLPGETQYF	TGTGCCAGCAGTACCTTGCCTGGAGAAACCCAGTACTTC
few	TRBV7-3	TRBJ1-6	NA	CASSLGRTDSPLHF	TGTGCCAGCAGCCTCGGTCGCACTGATTCACCCCTCCACTTT
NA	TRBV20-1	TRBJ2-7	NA	CSATRPRSGYF	TGCAGTGCTACCCGACCCCGCTCGGGGTACTTC
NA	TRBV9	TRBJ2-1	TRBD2	CASSIGLAGFGEQFF	TGTGCCAGCAGCATCGGACTAGCGGGGTTTGGTGAGCAGTTCTTC
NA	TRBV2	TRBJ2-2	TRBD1	CASRPGTGVGELFF	TGTGCCAGCAGGCCCGGGACAGGGGTCGGGGAGCTGTTTTTT
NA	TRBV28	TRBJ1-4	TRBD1	CASSLGQGAGGEKLFF	TGTGCCAGCAGCCTGGGACAGGGGGCGGGCGGTGAAAAACTGTTTTTT
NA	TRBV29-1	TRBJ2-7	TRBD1	CSVGDRSYEQYF	TGCAGCGTTGGGGACAGATCATACGAGCAGTACTTC
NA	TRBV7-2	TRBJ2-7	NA	CASSPTAYEQYF	TGTGCCAGCAGCCCAACGGCCTACGAGCAGTACTTC
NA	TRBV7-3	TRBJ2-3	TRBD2	CASSLLAVVTDTQYF	TGTGCCAGCAGCTTACTAGCGGTAGTCACAGATACGCAGTATTTT
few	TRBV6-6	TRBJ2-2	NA	CASSYQSTTGPGELFF	TGTGCCAGCAGTTATCAGAGTACCACAGGGCCCGGGGAGCTGTTTTTT
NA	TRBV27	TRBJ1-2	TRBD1	CASSSNRGYGYTF	TGTGCCAGCAGTTCGAACAGGGGCTATGGCTACACCTTC
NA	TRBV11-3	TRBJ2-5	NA	CASSPTGSQETQYF	TGTGCCAGCAGCCCCACAGGTTCCCAAGAGACCCAGTACTTC
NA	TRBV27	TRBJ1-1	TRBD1	CASSVYRGGTEAFF	TGTGCCAGCAGTGTTTACAGGGGGGGGACTGAAGCTTTCTTT
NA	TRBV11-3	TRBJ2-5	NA	CASSLRFPGVETQYF	TGTGCCAGCAGCTTAAGGTTTCCGGGTGTGGAGACCCAGTACTTC
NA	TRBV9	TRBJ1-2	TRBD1	CASSVEKGARDGYTF	TGTGCCAGCAGCGTAGAGAAGGGGGCGCGGGATGGCTACACCTTC
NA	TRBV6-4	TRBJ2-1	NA	CASSDSPSREQFF	TGTGCCAGCAGTGACAGTCCTAGCAGGGAGCAGTTCTTC
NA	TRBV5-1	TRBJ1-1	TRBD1	CASSLTGGSNTEAFF	TGCGCCAGCAGCTTGACAGGGGGCTCGAACACTGAAGCTTTCTTT
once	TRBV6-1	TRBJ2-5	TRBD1	CASRARTGVETQYF	TGTGCCAGCAGAGCTCGTACAGGGGTAGAGACCCAGTACTTC
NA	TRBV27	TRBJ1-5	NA	CASSLGQNQPQHF	TGTGCCAGCAGTTTAGGGCAGAATCAGCCCCAGCATTTT
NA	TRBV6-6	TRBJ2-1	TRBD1	CASSYSWDSTYNEQFF	TGTGCCAGCAGTTACTCGTGGGACAGCACCTACAATGAGCAGTTCTTC
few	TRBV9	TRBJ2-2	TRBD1	CASSSAKDRGTGELFF	TGTGCCAGCAGCTCGGCAAAGGACAGGGGCACCGGGGAGCTGTTTTTT
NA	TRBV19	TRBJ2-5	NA	CASSRVAEYQETQYF	TGTGCCAGTAGTAGGGTAGCAGAGTACCAAGAGACCCAGTACTTC
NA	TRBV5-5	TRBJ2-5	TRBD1	CASSLTRDSEETQYF	TGTGCCAGCAGCCTTACCCGGGACAGCGAAGAGACCCAGTACTTC
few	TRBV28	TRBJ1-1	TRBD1	CASSPPDRVNTEAFF	TGTGCCAGCAGTCCCCCGGACAGGGTGAACACTGAAGCTTTCTTT
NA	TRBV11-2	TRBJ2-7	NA	CASSKQGTSSYEQYF	TGTGCCAGCAGCAAACAGGGAACGAGCTCCTACGAGCAGTACTTC
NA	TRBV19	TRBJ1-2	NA	CASSIARGNYGYTF	TGTGCCAGTAGTATAGCTCGGGGTAACTATGGCTACACCTTC
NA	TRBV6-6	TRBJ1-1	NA	CASTQRDEAFF	TGTGCCAGCACCCAGCGGGATGAAGCTTTCTTT
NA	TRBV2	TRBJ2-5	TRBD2	CASSGEREFEETQYF	TGTGCCAGCAGTGGTGAGCGGGAGTTTGAAGAGACCCAGTACTTC
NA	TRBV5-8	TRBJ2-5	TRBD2	CASSLGLAGETQYF	TGTGCCAGCAGCCTAGGACTAGCGGGCGAGACCCAGTACTTC
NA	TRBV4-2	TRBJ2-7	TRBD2	CASSQAGTSGDEQYF	TGTGCCAGCAGCCAAGCCGGGACTAGCGGTGACGAGCAGTACTTC
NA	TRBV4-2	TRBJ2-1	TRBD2	CASSQPTSGSLYNEQFF	TGTGCCAGCAGCCAACCCACTAGCGGGAGCCTTTACAATGAGCAGTTCTTC
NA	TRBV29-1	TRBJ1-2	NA	CSVEWRWVGVPPGYGYTF	TGCAGCGTTGAGTGGAGGTGGGTTGGGGTGCCTCCTGGCTATGGCTACACCTTC
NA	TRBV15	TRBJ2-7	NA	CATSRDPGWNYEQYF	TGTGCCACCAGCAGAGACCCAGGGTGGAACTACGAGCAGTACTTC
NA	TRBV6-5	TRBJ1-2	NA	CASSYEFTYGYTF	TGTGCCAGCAGTTACGAGTTTACTTATGGCTACACCTTC
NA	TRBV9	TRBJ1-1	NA	CASSGVTEAFF	TGTGCCAGCAGCGGAGTCACTGAAGCTTTCTTT
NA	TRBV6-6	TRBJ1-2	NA	CASSLIGGDGYTF	TGTGCCAGCAGCCTAATAGGGGGAGATGGCTACACCTTC
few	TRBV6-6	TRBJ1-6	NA	CASSYSGRGQSPLHF	TGTGCCAGCAGTTACTCGGGGCGAGGACAGTCACCCCTCCACTTT
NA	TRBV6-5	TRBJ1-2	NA	CASSYSAGPGYTF	TGTGCCAGCAGTTACTCGGCGGGGCCCGGCTACACCTTC
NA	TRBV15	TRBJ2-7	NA	CATSRDLRQVGNEQYF	TGTGCCACCAGCAGAGATCTTAGACAGGTCGGCAACGAGCAGTACTTC
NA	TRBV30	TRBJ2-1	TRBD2	CAWNGGRVDNEQFF	TGTGCCTGGAATGGCGGGAGGGTAGACAATGAGCAGTTCTTC
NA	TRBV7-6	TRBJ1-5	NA	CASSLEVWSRHF	TGTGCTAGCAGCTTAGAAGTCTGGAGTCGGCATTTT